These 14 T cell receptor beta chains originate from one sample sequenced in a study of control samples from healthy donors and cancer patients. TCRdb keeps only in-frame clones here, not all; method: immunoSEQ multiplex PCR. The sample shows some 99,000 clones, 80% to 90% of them seen only once. Sequencing input: blood. These receptors all come from a woman between 50 and 59 years old in good health.

V usage is TRBV6-5 and J usage is TRBJ1-1; D might be TRBD1 (6 bases). Trimming shortened V by 0 bases and J by 3 bases, and 11 bases separated the two germline ends. The CDR3 is 15 residues long. Germline V gene lookup returns CDR1 MNHEY and CDR2 SVGAGI. The CDR3: CASSYSTGQHTEAFF. The CDR3 region has the DNA TGTGCCAGCAGTTACTCCACAGGGCAACACACTGAAGCTTTCTTT.

The chain recombines TRBV19 with TRBJ2-4; 9 bases match TRBD1. From germline, CDR1 is LNHDA and CDR2 SQIVND (reference sequence). V shed 3 bases and J 0 bases; nucleotides not matched to a gene: 3. CDR3 length equals 16 residues. The CDR3 sequence is CASSITGGAAKNIQYF. CDR3 sequence (DNA): TGTGCCAGTAGTATTACAGGGGGCGCAGCCAAAAACATTCAGTACTTC.

The chain is built from TRBV9 and TRBJ1-4; the D is unclear. The CDR3 sequence is 16 residues long. Trimming removed 0 bases from V and 0 bases from J, with 9 bases in between. In germline, CDR1 is SGDLS, CDR2 YYNGEE. The CDR3 reads CASSVELAPTNEKLFF. In DNA form, the CDR3 reads TGTGCCAGCAGCGTAGAGTTGGCCCCAACTAATGAAAAACTGTTTTTT.

With regard to this clone: The same CDR3 can be traced to other DNA sequences in this sample. The CDR3 reads CASGRTNYGYTF. CDR3 DNA sequence: TGTGCCAGTGGTCGGACAAACTATGGCTACACCTTC. V is TRBV19 and J is TRBJ1-2, with a possible D match to TRBD1 (5 bases). Germline V lookup: CDR1 LNHDA, CDR2 SQIVND (reference sequence). The CDR3 sequence is 12 residues long. V was cut by 8 bases and J by 2 bases, with 9 bases left in between.

Only one count was recorded for this clone. In DNA, the CDR3 is TGCAGTGCCCTTGGGACCCCCCAGGCTTTCTTT. Its protein product is CSALGTPQAFF. The chain has TRBV20-1 and TRBJ1-1; perhaps TRBD1 as D (5 bases). The V end was cut by 6 bases, the J end by 11 bases, with 16 bases between. The V gene's germline CDR1 is DFQATT and CDR2 SNEGSKA (reference sequence). The CDR3 covers 11 residues.

The CDR3 spells CASSQWAETKNIQYF. CDR3 sequence (DNA): TGTGCCAGCAGCCAATGGGCAGAAACCAAAAACATTCAGTACTTC. The chain is built from TRBV3-1 (or the pseudogene TRBV3-2) and TRBJ2-4; D ambiguous. The CDR3 length is 15 residues. Trimming removed 2 bases at V and 2 bases at J, with 10 bases between. The germline CDR1 and CDR2 sequences are LGHDT and YNNKEL (reference sequence).

The chain links TRBV2 to TRBJ2-7; the D call may be TRBD1 or TRBD2 (5 bases each). The CDR3 is 13 residues long. Trimming took 11 bases from V and 6 from J, leaving 20 bases between them. Germline V gene data show CDR1 as SNHLY and CDR2 as FYNNEI. The DNA of the CDR3 is TGTGCCTGTAGGAGGACATCCCCTTCCGAGCAGTACGTC. It translates to CACRRTSPSEQYV.

The rearrangement joins TRBV9 to TRBJ2-6, with 7 bases fitting TRBD2. V lost 4 bases to trimming and J lost 3 bases; unmatched junction nucleotides: 16. Germline V gives CDR1 SGDLS, CDR2 YYNGEE. The length of the CDR3 is 19 residues. DNA of the CDR3: TGTGCCAGCAGCAGATTCCAGGGAGGGAAGGGAGGTGGGGCCAACGTCCTGACTTTC. Translation: CASSRFQGGKGGGANVLTF. The full variable domain, its missing parts supplied by reference TRBV9 and TRBJ2-6, is DSGVTQTPKHLITATGQRVTLRCSPRSGDLSVYWYQQSLDQGLQFLIQYYNGEERAKGNILERFSAQQFPDLHSELNLSSLELGDSALYFCASSRFQGGKGGGANVLTFGAGSRLTVL.

This CDR3 reads CASSVSGDSTDTQYF. CDR3 coding DNA: TGTGCCAGCAGCGTTAGCGGAGATTCCACAGATACGCAGTATTTT. V is TRBV9 and J is TRBJ2-3, with D perhaps TRBD2 (6 bases). V lost 2 bases and J 2 bases, leaving 12 bases between the germline ends. Germline V gene data show CDR1 as SGDLS and CDR2 as YYNGEE. The CDR3 length is 15 residues.

V and J are TRBV7-2 and TRBJ1-5; possible D gene TRBD1, 6 bases. The CDR3 sequence is 18 residues long. Trimming removed 4 bases from V and 0 bases from J, with 19 bases in between. Germline assignment: CDR1 SGHTA and CDR2 FQGNSA. CDR3 sequence (DNA): TGTGCCAGCAGCTCACACGGAGGGGGGAGGCATAGCAATCAGCCCCAGCATTTT. Translating it yields CASSSHGGGRHSNQPQHF.

The chain links TRBV18 to TRBJ1-1; D possibly corresponds to TRBD1 (5 bases). CDR1 KGHSH and CDR2 LQKENI come from the germline V gene. V lost 5 bases and J 1 base, leaving 17 bases between the germline ends. The CDR3 consists of 16 residues. CDR3 amino acids: CASSANLGRTNTEAFF. CDR3 in DNA: TGTGCCAGCTCAGCAAATTTGGGACGGACGAACACTGAAGCTTTCTTT.

The V call is TRBV30, the J call TRBJ2-7, with D possibly matching TRBD2 (5 bases). CDR3 length: 14 residues. Trimming cost V 3 bases and J 7 bases, with 19 bases left between them. CDR1 is GTSNPN, CDR2 SVGIG, per germline (reference sequence). CDR3 protein: CAWRIGGSIYEQYF. The CDR3 DNA follows: TGTGCCTGGAGAATCGGCGGGTCAATATATGAGCAGTACTTC.

V usage is TRBV5-4 and J usage is TRBJ2-1; 10 nucleotides match TRBD2. Germline CDR1 SGHNT, CDR2 YYREEE (reference sequence). The CDR3 is 15 amino acids. V was clipped by 6 bases and J by 9 bases; unmatched bases: 12. The CDR3 sequence: CASTKILAGASEQFF. The CDR3 DNA is TGTGCCAGCACCAAGATCCTAGCGGGAGCCTCTGAGCAGTTCTTC.

The chain recombines TRBV10-1 with TRBJ2-7, with a weak D call TRBD1 (7 bases). Germline assignment: CDR1 WNHNN and CDR2 SYGVQD (reference sequence). The V and J ends lost 0 bases and 11 bases respectively, with 20 bases between them. The CDR3 consists of 15 residues. In nucleotides, the CDR3 is TGCGCCAGCAGTGAGTCAGGGCAGGGGGGAACTAAGAAGTACTTC. Translation: CASSESGQGGTKKYF.